The 21 T cell receptor beta chains presented below share a single source sample, sequenced in a study of T cell repertoires in cytomegalovirus infection. Via MiXCR, TCRdb re-called the reads, giving one row per CDR3 protein. The table includes about 220,000 distinct CDR3 sequences, 35% to 45% detected once. Which antigens these TCRs recognize remains unknown. Here the sequenced sample was CD8+ T cells from cultured PBMCs, taken from culture after CMV antigen stimulation. These receptors all come from a human donor in good health (CMV status not recorded). Some clones in this sample may be carry-over from other donors' samples.

V is TRBV6-5 and J is TRBJ1-1, with TRBD1 matching 7 bases. The J segment lost 0 bases and the V segment lost 2 bases, leaving 3 bases of the junction unmatched. The CDR3 loop spans 15 amino acids. Germline V lookup: CDR1 MNHEY, CDR2 SVGAGI. The CDR3 coding sequence is TGTGCCAGCAGTTACGAGGGACAGTTGAACACTGAAGCTTTCTTT. Protein product: CASSYEGQLNTEAFF.

The chain couples TRBV6-1 to TRBJ2-1; 11 positions match TRBD2. V shed 5 bases and J 2 bases; nucleotides not matched to a gene: 8. The CDR3 spans 17 residues. Germline values: CDR1 MNHNS, CDR2 SASEGT. DNA of the CDR3: TGTGCCAGCAGTCCAACACTAGCGGGGGATACCTACAATGAGCAGTTCTTC. Translated: CASSPTLAGDTYNEQFF.

The rearrangement uses TRBV12-3 or TRBV12-4 and TRBJ2-7; 10 bases match TRBD1. The CDR3 loop spans 13 amino acids. The V segment lost 2 bases and the J segment 6 bases; nucleotides outside the gene matches: 1. The CDR3 region has the DNA TGTGCCAGCAGTTTACGACAGGGGGCCGAGCAGTACTTC. This sequence encodes CASSLRQGAEQYF.

This clonotype was counted a few times. The V gene is TRBV7-6, the J gene TRBJ2-7, with 7 bases that match TRBD1. CDR3 length: 14 amino acids. The germline V gene encodes CDR1 SGHVS and CDR2 FNYEAQ. The J segment lost 2 bases and the V segment lost 3 bases, leaving 4 bases of the junction unmatched. CDR3 in DNA: TGTGCCAGCAGCTTCGGACAGGATCCCTACGAGCAGTACTTC. Translated: CASSFGQDPYEQYF.

The chain has TRBV5-6 and TRBJ2-3; 12 bases map to TRBD1. There are 15 residues in the CDR3. Unmatched junction bases numbered 7, after V lost 4 bases and J lost 7 bases. CDR1 is SGHDT and CDR2 is YYEEEE in the germline V gene. Here the CDR3 DNA reads TGTGCCAGCAGCCATGGGACAGGGGGCACGAATACGCAGTATTTT. Its protein is CASSHGTGGTNTQYF. The full variable domain, in which reference TRBV5-6 and TRBJ2-3 provide the parts outside the CDR3, is DAGVTQSPTHLIKTRGQQVTLRCSPKSGHDTVSWYQQALGQGPQFIFQYYEEEERQRGNFPDRFSGHQFPNYSSELNVNALLLGDSALYLCASSHGTGGTNTQYFGPGTRLTVL.

This clonotype came up a few times. Here the CDR3 reads CASSSTGSPGELFF. CDR3 sequence (DNA): TGTGCCAGCAGCTCGACAGGGAGCCCCGGGGAGCTGTTTTTT. The chain has TRBV7-8 and TRBJ2-2; 7 bases map to TRBD1. V was clipped by 4 bases and J by 6 bases; unmatched bases: 5. This CDR3 spans 14 amino acids. Germline V CDR1 and CDR2: SGHVS, FQNEAQ.

A word on this clonotype: A clone one base away is much larger, so this may be a read error. The J gene is TRBJ2-7, the V gene TRBV5-1; D call uncertain. The CDR3 contains 12 residues. Germline V CDR1 and CDR2: SGHRS, YFSETQ. V was trimmed by 0 bases and J by 9 bases, leaving 10 bases between them. The CDR3 coding sequence is TGCGCCAGCAGCTTGGTTGGAGATCGGCAGTACTTC. This gives the protein CASSLVGDRQYF.

This clonotype was picked up a small number of times. This CDR3 reads CASSQGTADLNTEAFF. The CDR3 DNA follows: TGCGCCAGCAGCCAGGGGACAGCCGACTTGAACACTGAAGCTTTCTTT. The gene calls are TRBV4-1 and TRBJ1-1; 7 nucleotides agree with TRBD1. With 3 bases clipped from V and 0 bases from J, the junction kept 7 bases outside the gene matches. CDR3 length: 16 residues. Germline V gene sequence: CDR1 MGHRA, CDR2 YSYEKL.

The rearrangement joins TRBV6-4 to TRBJ2-1; D perhaps matches TRBD1 (6 bases). The CDR3 is 13 residues long. Per the germline V gene, CDR1 is MRHNA and CDR2 is SNTAGT. V dropped 7 bases and J dropped 8 bases, with 15 bases sitting between them. The CDR3 nucleotides are TGTGCCAGCACTCGACAGGCAGGTGATGAGCAGTTCTTC. As protein: CASTRQAGDEQFF.

The rearrangement uses TRBV9 and TRBJ2-7; D is unclear. V was shortened by 3 bases and J by 2 bases, with 6 bases between the two germline ends. This CDR3 has 12 residues. Germline V lookup: CDR1 SGDLS, CDR2 YYNGEE. This chain's CDR3 is CASSDSTYEQYF. The CDR3 coding sequence is TGTGCCAGCAGCGATAGTACCTACGAGCAGTACTTC. The full variable domain, completed using reference TRBV9 and TRBJ2-7, is DSGVTQTPKHLITATGQRVTLRCSPRSGDLSVYWYQQSLDQGLQFLIQYYNGEERAKGNILERFSAQQFPDLHSELNLSSLELGDSALYFCASSDSTYEQYFGPGTRLTVT.

This clonotype turned up a few times. The chain links TRBV27 to TRBJ2-1, with 8 bases aligning to TRBD2. CDR3 length equals 13 residues. CDR1 is MNHEY, CDR2 SMNVEV, per germline (reference sequence). The V gene end was trimmed by 4 bases and the J gene end by 8 bases; junction bases not matched to a gene: 4. In DNA form, the CDR3 reads TGTGCCAGCAGTTCGGGACTAGACGATGAGCAGTTCTTC. Amino acid sequence: CASSSGLDDEQFF.

The chain is built from TRBV12-3 or TRBV12-4 and TRBJ2-1; unclear D gene. Trimming took off 7 bases at V and 13 bases at J, with 14 bases between the two ends. CDR3 length: 11 residues. The CDR3 DNA follows: TGTGCCAGCAAGTTCTCCGGGTTTCAGTTCTTC. It is translated as CASKFSGFQFF.

The chain uses TRBV28 and TRBJ1-5; no definite D call. Trimming took 2 bases from V and 0 from J, leaving 8 bases between them. The CDR3 covers 15 residues. Germline V gives CDR1 MDHEN, CDR2 SYDVKM. The CDR3 DNA is TGTGCCAGCAGTTTAGTTGGGGATAGCAATCAGCCCCAGCATTTT. Its protein product is CASSLVGDSNQPQHF. The whole variable domain, remainder taken from reference TRBV28 and TRBJ1-5, is DVKVTQSSRYLVKRTGEKVFLECVQDMDHENMFWYRQDPGLGLRLIYFSYDVKMKEKGDIPEGYSVSREKKERFSLILESASTNQTSMYLCASSLVGDSNQPQHFGDGTRLSIL.

This clonotype was detected a few times. The gene calls are TRBV19 and TRBJ1-6; tentative D call: TRBD1 (5 bases). Trimming left V 6 bases short and J 9 bases short, with 15 bases between. This CDR3 comprises 14 residues. Looked up from germline, CDR1 is LNHDA and CDR2 is SQIVND (reference sequence). The CDR3 here is CASRRVGGPSPLHF. CDR3 in DNA: TGTGCCAGTAGGCGCGTCGGGGGACCTTCACCCCTCCACTTT.

This clonotype was recorded a few times. The chain joins TRBV7-2 to TRBJ2-1; TRBD2 agrees at 12 bases. Germline values: CDR1 SGHTA, CDR2 FQGNSA. The V and J ends lost 3 bases and 13 bases, in that order; junction bases with no gene match: 10. The CDR3 sequence is 15 residues long. The CDR3 sequence is CASSFSLAGGPEQFF. The CDR3, as DNA: TGTGCCAGCAGCTTTTCACTAGCGGGAGGCCCGGAACAGTTCTTC.

This clonotype was seen more than once but under ten times. V usage is TRBV2 and J usage is TRBJ2-7; D may be TRBD1 (5 bases). Germline CDR1 is SNHLY and CDR2 is FYNNEI. The length of the CDR3 is 14 residues. V lost 4 bases and J 2 bases, leaving 12 bases between the germline ends. The CDR3 region is CASSVDDRTYEQYF. The CDR3 bases are TGTGCCAGCAGTGTGGACGACAGAACCTACGAGCAGTACTTC.

The V and J genes are TRBV27 and TRBJ2-2; 7 nucleotides agree with TRBD1. The germline gives CDR1 MNHEY, CDR2 SMNVEV (reference sequence). V was pared by 9 bases and J by 0 bases, with 7 bases of the junction left unmatched. The CDR3 contains 15 residues. The CDR3 nucleotides read TGTGCCAGTATCTCCGGGACAGCGAACACCGGGGAGCTGTTTTTT. Translating gives CASISGTANTGELFF.

This clonotype was counted a few times. The V call is TRBV10-3, the J call TRBJ2-7; D tentatively fits TRBD1 or TRBD2 (5 bases each). Trimming shortened V by 3 bases and J by 5 bases, and 17 bases separated the two germline ends. This CDR3 spans 15 amino acids. CDR1 ENHRY and CDR2 SYGVKD come from the germline V gene. CDR3 bases: TGTGCCATCAGTGATTGGGACGTATCATCCAACGAGCAGTACTTC. Translated, it gives CAISDWDVSSNEQYF.

This chain joins TRBV7-8 and TRBJ1-1; the match to TRBD1 covers 9 bases. The junction had 7 bases not matched to a gene; V was cut back by 4 bases and J by 4 bases. The germline V gene encodes CDR1 SGHVS and CDR2 FQNEAQ. The CDR3 contains 15 residues. The DNA for the CDR3 is TGTGCCAGCAGCTCCGGGACAGGGTCTATCACTGAAGCTTTCTTT. It codes for CASSSGTGSITEAFF.

The gene calls are TRBV30 and TRBJ2-7; D remains ambiguous. The CDR3 covers 15 residues. V was clipped by 0 bases and J by 2 bases, with 14 bases between them. Germline CDR1 reads GTSNPN; CDR2 reads SVGIG (reference sequence). CDR3 region: CAWSVTAVGPYEQYF. The CDR3 region has the DNA TGTGCCTGGAGTGTAACGGCCGTCGGACCCTACGAGCAGTACTTC.

The CDR3 DNA sequence: TGTGCCACCAGTGACGGACTAGCGGGAGAAGAGACCCAGTACTTC. Its translation is CATSDGLAGEETQYF. V and J are TRBV24-1 and TRBJ2-5, with 13 nucleotides matching TRBD2. Germline CDR1 is KGHDR and CDR2 is SFDVKD. V trimming: 4 bases; J trimming: 3 bases; junction bases outside the gene matches: 1. The CDR3 contains 15 residues.